This paragraph reports one T cell receptor beta chain. Its antigen is not identified. This entry belongs to a study of T cell repertoires in cytomegalovirus infection. TCRdb reanalysed the reads using MiXCR and keeps one entry per CDR3 protein. The table has roughly 920,000 distinct CDR3 sequences, roughly 30% seen once. This receptor was obtained from a human donor in good health (CMV status not recorded). Some clones in this sample may be carry-over from other donors' samples. Sequencing was performed on cultured CD8+ T cells from PBMCs, taken from culture after CMV antigen stimulation.

The CDR3 reads CASSYRAGREEKLFF. The CDR3 nucleotides read TGTGCCAGCAGTTACCGCGCGGGCAGAGAGGAAAAACTGTTTTTT. The chain has TRBV6-6 and TRBJ1-4; D gene uncertain. CDR3 length: 15 amino acids. Germline loops: CDR1 MNHNY, CDR2 SVGAGI (reference sequence). V was clipped by 2 bases and J by 8 bases, with 15 bases between them.